This T cell receptor (beta chain) was retrieved from a study of shared clonotypes between healthy human individuals. Study outcomes and limitations: Among donors, sharing of clonotypes was expected to be affected by sequencing depth. Rarefaction curves obtained for sorted subsets showed sequencing incomplete despite large depth.

Researchers divided each subset's genomic DNA evenly across several immunoSEQ plates. This table comes from immunoSEQ multiplex PCR, and its TCRdb copy is limited to in-frame clones, with some not included. The table lists roughly 2.1 million clones, roughly 91% of them singletons, with around 1.7% in the top ten. Positively selected for CCR7, the CD45RO-negative cells used as naive CD8 cells excluded terminally differentiated effector memory CD45RA+ cells. CDR3 size: 17 residues. Per germline, CDR1 SGHTA and CDR2 FQGTGA. With V trimmed by 2 bases and J by 5 bases, 11 bases remained unmatched. With respect to this clone: Antigen unknown.

The chain has TRBV7-3 and TRBJ2-1, with TRBD1 matching 8 bases. This TCR came from a man between 18 and 35 years old in good health. Some clones in this sample may be carry-over from other donors' samples. The specimen was naive CD8+ T cells from PBMCs. The CDR3 DNA sequence: TGTGCCAGCAGCTTACGGGTAGGGACAGGCCCCAACAATGAGCAGTTCTTC. Translating gives CASSLRVGTGPNNEQFF. Combining the CDR3 with reference TRBV7-3 and TRBJ2-1 gives the whole variable domain GAGVSQTPSNKVTEKGKYVELRCDPISGHTALYWYRQSLGQGPEFLIYFQGTGAADDSGLPNDRFFAVRPEGSVSTLKIQRTERGDSAVYLCASSLRVGTGPNNEQFFGPGTRLTVL.